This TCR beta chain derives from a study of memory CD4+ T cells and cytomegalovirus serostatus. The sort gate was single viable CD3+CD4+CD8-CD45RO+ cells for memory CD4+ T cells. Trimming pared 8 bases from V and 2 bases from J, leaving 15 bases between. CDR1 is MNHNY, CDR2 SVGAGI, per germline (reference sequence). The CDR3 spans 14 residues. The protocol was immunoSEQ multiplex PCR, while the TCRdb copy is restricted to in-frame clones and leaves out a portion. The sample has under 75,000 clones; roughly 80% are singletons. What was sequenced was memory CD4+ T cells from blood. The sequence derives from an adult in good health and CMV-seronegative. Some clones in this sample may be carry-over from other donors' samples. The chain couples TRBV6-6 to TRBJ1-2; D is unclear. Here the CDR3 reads CASSPGSNNYGYTF. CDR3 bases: TGTGCCAGCTCCCCGGGGAGTAACAACTATGGCTACACCTTC.